One and the same sample provided the 5 T cell receptor beta chains below, sequenced in a study of CD4+ T cells in melanoma. Using immunoSEQ multiplex PCR, the repertoire was profiled, and TCRdb retains in-frame clones only, with some absent. Of about 50,000 clones in the sample, roughly 89% are singletons; the top ten hold 12%. Material: peripheral blood. These receptors all stem from a human donor with melanoma.

The gene calls are TRBV7-2 and TRBJ2-7; 9 bases line up with TRBD1. Germline trimming cut 5 bases from V and 2 bases from J; bases unmatched to any gene: 7. Germline assignment: CDR1 SGHTA and CDR2 FQGNSA. The CDR3 totals 15 residues. The CDR3 spells CASSPGQGFTYEQYF. As DNA, the CDR3 is TGTGCCAGCAGCCCAGGACAGGGGTTCACCTACGAGCAGTACTTC.

This sequence joins TRBV18 and TRBJ2-2; D is unclear. V was trimmed by 5 bases and J by 5 bases, leaving 3 bases between them. Germline V gives CDR1 KGHSH, CDR2 LQKENI. The CDR3 is 11 residues long. The CDR3 loop is CASSTTGELFF. CDR3 in DNA: TGTGCCAGCTCAACAACCGGGGAGCTGTTTTTT.

The V gene is TRBV7-2, the J gene TRBJ2-5; 9 bases line up with TRBD2. CDR3 length: 15 residues. The germline CDR1 and CDR2 sequences are SGHTA and FQGNSA. With 4 bases clipped from V and 4 bases from J, the junction kept 7 bases outside the gene matches. The CDR3, as DNA: TGTGCCAGCAGCTCTAGCGGGGCCCAAAGAGAGACCCAGTACTTC. This translates into CASSSSGAQRETQYF.

The chain is built from TRBV4-1 and TRBJ2-7; D is possibly TRBD1 (5 bases). CDR1 MGHRA and CDR2 YSYEKL come from the germline V gene. This CDR3 spans 16 amino acids. V was cut by 3 bases and J by 2 bases, with 17 bases left in between. CDR3 amino acids: CASSHALRQRPYEQYF. The DNA for the CDR3 is TGCGCCAGCAGCCACGCACTCCGACAGAGACCCTACGAGCAGTACTTC.

In this sample, this clone turned up a few times. The V and J genes are TRBV19 and TRBJ1-5; TRBD1 is a possible D gene (5 bases). The length of the CDR3 is 19 residues. CDR1 and CDR2 (germline): LNHDA, SQIVND (reference sequence). The ends were cut back, 5 bases at V and 2 bases at J, with 25 bases in the middle. As DNA, the CDR3 is TGTGCCAGTAGTCCCCGGGGACCAACGGATATATACGGCAATCAGCCCCAGCATTTT. Translation: CASSPRGPTDIYGNQPQHF.